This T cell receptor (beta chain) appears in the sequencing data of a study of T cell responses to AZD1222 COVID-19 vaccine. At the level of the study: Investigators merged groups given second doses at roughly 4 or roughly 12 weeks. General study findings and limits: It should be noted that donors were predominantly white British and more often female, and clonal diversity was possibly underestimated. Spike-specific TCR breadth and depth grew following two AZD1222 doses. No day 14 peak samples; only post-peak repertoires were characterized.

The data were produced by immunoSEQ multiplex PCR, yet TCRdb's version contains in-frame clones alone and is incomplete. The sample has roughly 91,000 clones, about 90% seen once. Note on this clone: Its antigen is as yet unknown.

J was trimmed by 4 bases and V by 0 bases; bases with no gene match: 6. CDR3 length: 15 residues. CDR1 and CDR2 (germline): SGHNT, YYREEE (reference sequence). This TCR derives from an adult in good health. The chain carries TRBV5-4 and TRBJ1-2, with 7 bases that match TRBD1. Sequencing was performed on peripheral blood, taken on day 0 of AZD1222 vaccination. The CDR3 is CASSLERDSIYGYTF. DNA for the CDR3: TGTGCCAGCAGCTTGGAGCGGGACAGCATCTATGGCTACACCTTC. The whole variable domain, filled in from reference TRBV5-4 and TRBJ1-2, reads ETGVTQSPTHLIKTRGQQVTLRCSSQSGHNTVSWYQQALGQGPQFIFQYYREEENGRGNFPPRFSGLQFPNYSSELNVNALELDDSALYLCASSLERDSIYGYTFGSGTRLTVV.